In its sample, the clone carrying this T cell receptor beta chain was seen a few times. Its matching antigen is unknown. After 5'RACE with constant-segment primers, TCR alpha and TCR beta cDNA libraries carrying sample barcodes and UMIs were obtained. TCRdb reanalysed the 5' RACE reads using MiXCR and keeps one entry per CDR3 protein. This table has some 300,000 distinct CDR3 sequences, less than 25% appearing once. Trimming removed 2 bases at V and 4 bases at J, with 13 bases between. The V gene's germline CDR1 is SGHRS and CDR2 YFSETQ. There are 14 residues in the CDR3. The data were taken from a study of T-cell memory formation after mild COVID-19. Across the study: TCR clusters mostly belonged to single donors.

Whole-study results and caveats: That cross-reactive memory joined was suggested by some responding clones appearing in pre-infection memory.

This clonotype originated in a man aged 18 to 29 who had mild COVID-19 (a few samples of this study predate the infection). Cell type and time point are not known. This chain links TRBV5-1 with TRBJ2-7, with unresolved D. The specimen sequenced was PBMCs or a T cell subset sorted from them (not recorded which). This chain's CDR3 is CASSLSAHGYEQYF. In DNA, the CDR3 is TGCGCCAGCAGCTTATCCGCTCACGGGTACGAGCAGTACTTC. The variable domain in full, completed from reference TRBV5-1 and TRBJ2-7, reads KAGVTQTPRYLIKTRGQQVTLSCSPISGHRSVSWYQQTPGQGLQFLFEYFSETQRNKGNFPGRFSGRQFSNSRSEMNVSTLELGDSALYLCASSLSAHGYEQYFGPGTRLTVT.